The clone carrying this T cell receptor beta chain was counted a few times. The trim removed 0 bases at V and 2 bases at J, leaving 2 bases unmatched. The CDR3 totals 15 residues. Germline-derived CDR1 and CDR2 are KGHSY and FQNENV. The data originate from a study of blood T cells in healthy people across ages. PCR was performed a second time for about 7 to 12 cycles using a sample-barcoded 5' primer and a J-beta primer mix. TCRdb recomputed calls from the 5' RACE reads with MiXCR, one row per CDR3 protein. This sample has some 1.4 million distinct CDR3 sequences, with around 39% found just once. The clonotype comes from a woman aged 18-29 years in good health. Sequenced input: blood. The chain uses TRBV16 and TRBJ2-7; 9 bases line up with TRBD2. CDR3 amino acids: CASSQSTSGAYEQYF. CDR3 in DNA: TGTGCCAGCAGCCAATCGACTAGCGGAGCCTACGAGCAGTACTTC.